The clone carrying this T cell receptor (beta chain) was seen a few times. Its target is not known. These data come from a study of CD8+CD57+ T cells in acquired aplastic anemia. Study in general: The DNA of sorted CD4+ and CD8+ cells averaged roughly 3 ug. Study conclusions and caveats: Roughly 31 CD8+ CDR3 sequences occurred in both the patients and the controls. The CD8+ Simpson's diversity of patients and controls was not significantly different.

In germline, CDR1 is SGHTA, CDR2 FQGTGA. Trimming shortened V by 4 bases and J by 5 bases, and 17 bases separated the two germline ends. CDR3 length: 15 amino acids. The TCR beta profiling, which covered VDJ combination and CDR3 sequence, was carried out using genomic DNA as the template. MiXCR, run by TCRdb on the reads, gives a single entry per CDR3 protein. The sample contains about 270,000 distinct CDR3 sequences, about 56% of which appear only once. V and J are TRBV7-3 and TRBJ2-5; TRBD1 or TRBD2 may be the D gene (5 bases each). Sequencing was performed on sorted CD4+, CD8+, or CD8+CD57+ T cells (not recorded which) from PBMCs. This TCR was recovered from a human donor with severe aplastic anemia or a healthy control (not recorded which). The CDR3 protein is CASSSGTSLGETQYF. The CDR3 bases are TGTGCCAGCAGCTCCGGGACGTCCCTGGGGGAGACCCAGTACTTC.